The entry below describes one TCR beta chain. The antigen is unknown. This record belongs to a study of post-analysis software for immune sequencing data. Study findings and constraints: Roughly 5 TRBV segments occurring more often in patients than controls included TRBV5-6, TRBV5-1 and TRBV20-1.

Every TCR beta cDNA library bore unique molecular identifiers. One entry per CDR3 protein, called by TCRdb with MiXCR from the PCR reads. The repertoire includes roughly 600,000 distinct CDR3 sequences, around 47% of them detected once, and roughly 1.8% sits in the top ten. There are 15 residues in the CDR3. V was clipped by 2 bases and J by 4 bases, with 14 bases between them. The source of this sequence is a girl aged 10 to 17 with multiple sclerosis. The rearrangement uses TRBV12-3 or TRBV12-4 and TRBJ1-1, with a weak D call TRBD1 (5 bases). Sequences were obtained from blood. As DNA, the CDR3 is TGTGCCAGCAGTTTATCGAGGGGACGTCGCACTGAAGCTTTCTTT. Amino acid sequence: CASSLSRGRRTEAFF.